The following is a T cell receptor beta chain sequence with its context. Its antigen is unidentified. Selected positively for CCR7 and CD45RO-negative, naive CD8 cells excluded terminally differentiated effector memory CD45RA+ cells. The data originate from a study of shared clonotypes between healthy human individuals. Study outcomes and limitations: Estimated richness was generally greater in naive than memory subsets.

The material for each subset, its genomic DNA, was split evenly across several immunoSEQ plates. Clones were sequenced by immunoSEQ multiplex PCR, and TCRdb holds only the in-frame ones, with some missing. The table has about 590,000 clones, less than 97% seen once; the top ten hold over 0.09%. J was trimmed by 4 bases and V by 6 bases; bases with no gene match: 4. This CDR3 has 13 amino acids. In germline, CDR1 is SQVTM, CDR2 ANQGSEA. Sample: naive CD8+ T cells sorted from blood. The TCR was taken from a young woman in good health. V usage is TRBV29-1 and J usage is TRBJ1-5; 9 bases match TRBD1. This CDR3 reads CSVADRGNQPQHF. The DNA of the CDR3 is TGCAGCGTCGCGGACAGGGGAAATCAGCCCCAGCATTTT. Supplemented by reference TRBV29-1 and TRBJ1-5, the full variable domain reads SAVISQKPSRDICQRGTSLTIQCQVDSQVTMMFWYRQQPGQSLTLIATANQGSEATYESGFVIDKFPISRPNLTFSTLTVSNMSPEDSSIYLCSVADRGNQPQHFGDGTRLSIL.